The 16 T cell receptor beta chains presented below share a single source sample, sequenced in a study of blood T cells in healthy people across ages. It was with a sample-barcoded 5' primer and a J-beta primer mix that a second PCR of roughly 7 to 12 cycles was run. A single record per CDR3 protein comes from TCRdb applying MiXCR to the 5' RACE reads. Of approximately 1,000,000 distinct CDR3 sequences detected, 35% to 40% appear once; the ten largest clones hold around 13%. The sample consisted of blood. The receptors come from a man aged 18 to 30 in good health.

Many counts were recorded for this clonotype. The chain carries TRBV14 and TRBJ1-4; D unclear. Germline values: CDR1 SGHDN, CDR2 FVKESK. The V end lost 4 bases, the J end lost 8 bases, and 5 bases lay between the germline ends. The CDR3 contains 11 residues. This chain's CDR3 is CASSREEKLFF. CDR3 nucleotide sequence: TGTGCCAGCAGCCGGGAGGAAAAACTGTTTTTT.

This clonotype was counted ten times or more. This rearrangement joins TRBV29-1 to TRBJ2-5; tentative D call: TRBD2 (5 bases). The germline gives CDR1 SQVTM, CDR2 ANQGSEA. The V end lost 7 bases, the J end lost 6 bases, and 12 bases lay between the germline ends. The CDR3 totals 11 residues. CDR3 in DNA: TGCAGCGGCGACACCGGGAAGACCCAGTACTTC. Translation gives CSGDTGKTQYF.

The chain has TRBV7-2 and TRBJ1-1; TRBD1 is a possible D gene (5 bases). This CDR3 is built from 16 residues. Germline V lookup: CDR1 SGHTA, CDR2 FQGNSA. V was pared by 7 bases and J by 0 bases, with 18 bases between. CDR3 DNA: TGTGCCAGCATCCCCCTCGGGGGTTACATGAACACTGAAGCTTTCTTT. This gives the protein CASIPLGGYMNTEAFF.

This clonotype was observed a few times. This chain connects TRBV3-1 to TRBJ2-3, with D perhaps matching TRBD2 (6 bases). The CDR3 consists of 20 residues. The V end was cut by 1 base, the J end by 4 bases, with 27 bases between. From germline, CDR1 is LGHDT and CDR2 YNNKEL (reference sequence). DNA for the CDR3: TGTGCCAGCAGCCAAGGGAAGGGACTTTATTCAAACCCTATAGCAGATACGCAGTATTTT. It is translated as CASSQGKGLYSNPIADTQYF.

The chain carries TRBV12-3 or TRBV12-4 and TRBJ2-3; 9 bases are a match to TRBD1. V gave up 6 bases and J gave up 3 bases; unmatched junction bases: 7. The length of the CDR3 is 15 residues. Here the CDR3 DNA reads TGTGCCAGCAGCGGACAGGGGCGGGGTACAGATACGCAGTATTTT. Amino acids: CASSGQGRGTDTQYF.

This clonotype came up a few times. Written as DNA, the CDR3 is TGTGCCAGCAGTTTAGGGACAGGGCAGAATTCACCCCTCCACTTT. Amino acids: CASSLGTGQNSPLHF. V is TRBV12-3 or TRBV12-4 and J is TRBJ1-6, with 8 bases aligning to TRBD1. Losses at the gene ends were 1 base for V and 7 bases for J; bases not matched to a gene: 3. The CDR3 sequence is 15 residues long.

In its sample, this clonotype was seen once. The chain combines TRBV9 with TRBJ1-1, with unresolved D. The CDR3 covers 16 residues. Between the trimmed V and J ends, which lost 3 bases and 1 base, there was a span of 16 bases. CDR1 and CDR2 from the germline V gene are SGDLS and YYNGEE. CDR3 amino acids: CASSAKNSSSNTEAFF. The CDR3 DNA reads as TGTGCCAGCAGCGCCAAAAATAGTTCCTCGAACACTGAAGCTTTCTTT.

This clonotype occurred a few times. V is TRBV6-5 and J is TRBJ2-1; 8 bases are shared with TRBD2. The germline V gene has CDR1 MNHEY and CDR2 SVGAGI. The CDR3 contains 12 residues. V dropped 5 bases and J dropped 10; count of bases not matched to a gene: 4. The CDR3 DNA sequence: TGTGCCAGCAGTGCCCCGGGGGGGGAGCAGTTCTTC. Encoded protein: CASSAPGGEQFF.

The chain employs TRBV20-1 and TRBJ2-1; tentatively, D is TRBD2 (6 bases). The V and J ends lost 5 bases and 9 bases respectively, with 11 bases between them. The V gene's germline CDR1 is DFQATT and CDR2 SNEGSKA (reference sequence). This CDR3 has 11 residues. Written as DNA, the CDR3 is TGCAGTGCTCCACGGGGGTTTGAGCAGTTCTTC. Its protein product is CSAPRGFEQFF.

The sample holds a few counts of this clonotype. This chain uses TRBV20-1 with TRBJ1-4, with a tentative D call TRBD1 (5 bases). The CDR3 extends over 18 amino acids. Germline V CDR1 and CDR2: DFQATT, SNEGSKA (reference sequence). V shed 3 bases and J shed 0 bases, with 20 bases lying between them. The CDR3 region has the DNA TGCAGTGCTAGTACGAGGGGCGTCAAACCATCAACTAATGAAAAACTGTTTTTT. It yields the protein CSASTRGVKPSTNEKLFF.

This CDR3 reads CASSLMGRGLIANYGYTF. Here the CDR3 DNA reads TGTGCCAGCAGCTTAATGGGCAGGGGCCTTATAGCTAACTATGGCTACACCTTC. This chain uses TRBV7-2 with TRBJ1-2, with D tentatively TRBD1 (6 bases). Between the trimmed V and J ends, which lost 2 bases and 0 bases, there was a span of 19 bases. CDR3 size: 18 residues. Germline loops: CDR1 SGHTA, CDR2 FQGNSA.

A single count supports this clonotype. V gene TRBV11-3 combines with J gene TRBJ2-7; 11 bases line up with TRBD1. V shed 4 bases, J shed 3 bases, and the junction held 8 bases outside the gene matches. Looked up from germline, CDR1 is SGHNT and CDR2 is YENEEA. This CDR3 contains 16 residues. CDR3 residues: CASSSETGTGGYEQYF. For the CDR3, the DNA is TGTGCCAGCAGCTCCGAGACCGGGACAGGGGGCTACGAGCAGTACTTC.

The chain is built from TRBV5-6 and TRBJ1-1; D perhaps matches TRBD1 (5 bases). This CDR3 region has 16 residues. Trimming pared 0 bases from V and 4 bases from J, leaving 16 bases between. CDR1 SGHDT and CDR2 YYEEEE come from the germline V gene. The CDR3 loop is CASSLVGASVSTEAFF. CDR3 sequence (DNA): TGTGCCAGCAGCTTGGTCGGGGCGTCCGTCAGCACTGAAGCTTTCTTT. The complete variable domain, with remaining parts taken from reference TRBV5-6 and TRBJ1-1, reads DAGVTQSPTHLIKTRGQQVTLRCSPKSGHDTVSWYQQALGQGPQFIFQYYEEEERQRGNFPDRFSGHQFPNYSSELNVNALLLGDSALYLCASSLVGASVSTEAFFGQGTRLTVV.

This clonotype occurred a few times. This chain's CDR3 is CSARDGGYNSPLHF. CDR3 nucleotides: TGCAGTGCTAGAGATGGAGGGTATAATTCACCCCTCCACTTT. This chain connects TRBV20-1 to TRBJ1-6; D unclear. V gave up 0 bases and J gave up 4 bases, with 7 bases separating them. The germline V gene has CDR1 DFQATT and CDR2 SNEGSKA (reference sequence). This CDR3 region has 14 residues.

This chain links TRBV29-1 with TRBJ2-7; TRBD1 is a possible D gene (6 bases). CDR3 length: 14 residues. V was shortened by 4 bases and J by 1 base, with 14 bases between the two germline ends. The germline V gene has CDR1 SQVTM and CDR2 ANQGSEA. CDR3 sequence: CSVVGGGWSYEQYF. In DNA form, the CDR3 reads TGCAGCGTTGTGGGTGGGGGCTGGTCCTACGAGCAGTACTTC.

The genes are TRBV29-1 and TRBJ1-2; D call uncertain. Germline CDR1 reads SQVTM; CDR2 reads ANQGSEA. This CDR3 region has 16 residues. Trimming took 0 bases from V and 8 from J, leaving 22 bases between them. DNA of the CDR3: TGCAGCGTTGAAGATCAAAGGGTTTCCAGGCCCTCGGGCTACACCTTC. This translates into CSVEDQRVSRPSGYTF.